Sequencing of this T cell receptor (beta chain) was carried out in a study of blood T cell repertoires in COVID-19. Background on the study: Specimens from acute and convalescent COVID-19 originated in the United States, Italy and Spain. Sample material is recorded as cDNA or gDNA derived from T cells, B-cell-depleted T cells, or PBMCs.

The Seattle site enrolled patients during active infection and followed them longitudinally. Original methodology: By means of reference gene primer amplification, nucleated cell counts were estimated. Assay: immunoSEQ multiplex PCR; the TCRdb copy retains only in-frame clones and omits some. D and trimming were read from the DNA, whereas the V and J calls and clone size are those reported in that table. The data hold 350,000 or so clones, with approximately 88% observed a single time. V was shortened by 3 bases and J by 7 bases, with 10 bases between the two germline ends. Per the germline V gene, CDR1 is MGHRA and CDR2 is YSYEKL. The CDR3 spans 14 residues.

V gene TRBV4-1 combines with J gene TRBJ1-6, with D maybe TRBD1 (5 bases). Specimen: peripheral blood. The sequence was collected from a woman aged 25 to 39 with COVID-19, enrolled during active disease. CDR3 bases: TGCGCCAGCAGCCACAGCAGGGCCAATTCACCCCTCCACTTT. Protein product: CASSHSRANSPLHF.